This T cell receptor (beta chain) emerged from a study of T-cell memory formation after mild COVID-19. Via MiXCR, TCRdb re-called the 5' RACE reads, giving one row per CDR3 protein. The sample holds nearly 110,000 distinct CDR3 sequences; 15% to 20% are singletons and the top ten take 28%. To note about this clonotype: Sequence at one end of the junction differs from germline and may be a read error.

Germline loops: CDR1 GTSNPN, CDR2 SVGIG (reference sequence). The CDR3 consists of 12 residues. Sequenced input: PBMCs or a T cell subset sorted from them (not recorded which). The chain uses TRBV30 and TRBJ1-2; no definite D call. The clonotype originates from an adult woman who had mild COVID-19 (a few samples of this study predate the infection). Cell type and time point are not known. CDR3 in amino acids: CAWSEYVKDLRW. CDR3 sequence (DNA): TGTGCCTGGAGTGAATACGTCAAGGATTTGAGATGG.